Listed here are 15 T cell receptor beta chains from one sample, sequenced in a study of OX40 agonist ivuxolimab in advanced cancers. This table comes from immunoSEQ multiplex PCR, and its TCRdb copy is limited to in-frame clones, with some not included. The sample has approximately 65,000 clones; around 90% are singletons. The specimen comprised CD4+ or CD8+ T cells sorted from blood, sampled in a trial of the OX40 agonist ivuxolimab. The receptors were gathered from an adult with an advanced solid tumor such as melanoma, head and neck, liver or kidney cancer.

This clone has a single count. The V and J genes are TRBV19 and TRBJ1-1; no firm D call. Germline V gene data show CDR1 as LNHDA and CDR2 as SQIVND (reference sequence). V was shortened by 6 bases and J by 8 bases, with 16 bases between the two germline ends. This CDR3 has 13 amino acids. In DNA, the CDR3 is TGTGCCAGTAGGGATAGGGTTGCGGAGGAAGCTTTCTTT. Translation gives CASRDRVAEEAFF.

The chain uses TRBV6-6 and TRBJ2-7; D possibly corresponds to TRBD1 (5 bases). V lost 5 bases and J lost 1, with 9 bases in between. This CDR3 spans 13 amino acids. The germline gives CDR1 MNHNY, CDR2 SVGAGI (reference sequence). The CDR3 protein is CASSRQGSYEQYF. The CDR3 coding sequence is TGTGCCAGCAGTCGTCAGGGTTCCTACGAGCAGTACTTC.

J is TRBJ1-4 and V is TRBV5-5, with TRBD1 as a possible D gene (6 bases). The CDR3 sequence is 15 residues long. Germline V gene data show CDR1 as SGHKS and CDR2 as YYEKEE (reference sequence). V lost 4 bases, J lost 4 bases, and 14 bases lay in between. The CDR3: CASSTIQGNNEKLFF. In nucleotides, the CDR3 is TGTGCCAGCAGCACCATTCAGGGGAATAATGAAAAACTGTTTTTT.

This chain uses TRBV9 with TRBJ1-2; D is unresolved. This CDR3 comprises 12 residues. V was trimmed by 4 bases and J by 5 bases, leaving 9 bases between them. Germline V gene data show CDR1 as SGDLS and CDR2 as YYNGEE. CDR3: CASSLDPYGYTF. DNA of the CDR3: TGTGCCAGCAGCCTTGACCCGTATGGCTACACCTTC.

This chain joins TRBV2 and TRBJ1-1; D is perhaps TRBD1 (6 bases). Germline assignment: CDR1 SNHLY and CDR2 FYNNEI. V was cut by 5 bases and J by 6 bases, with 13 bases left in between. The CDR3 spans 13 residues. The CDR3: CASSWGEGAEAFF. CDR3 DNA: TGTGCCAGCAGTTGGGGGGAGGGGGCTGAAGCTTTCTTT.

The rearrangement links TRBV6-5 to TRBJ2-5; tentative D call: TRBD2 (6 bases). V lost 6 bases and J lost 2, with 10 bases in between. The CDR3 loop spans 13 amino acids. Germline V gene sequence: CDR1 MNHEY, CDR2 SVGAGI. CDR3 protein: CASRPGVQETQYF. CDR3 DNA sequence: TGTGCCAGCAGACCGGGAGTACAAGAGACCCAGTACTTC.

The chain combines TRBV5-1 with TRBJ1-2; D unclear. Germline CDR1 SGHRS, CDR2 YFSETQ. The CDR3 runs to 13 residues. Between the trimmed V and J ends, which lost 1 base and 3 bases, there was a span of 7 bases. Here the CDR3 reads CASSLKGHYGYTF. In nucleotides, the CDR3 is TGCGCCAGCAGCTTGAAGGGTCACTATGGCTACACCTTC.

This chain connects TRBV5-1 to TRBJ2-1, with D possibly called TRBD1 or TRBD2 (5 bases each). The CDR3 length is 14 residues. V lost 3 bases and J 4 bases, leaving 11 bases between the germline ends. CDR1 and CDR2 from the germline V gene are SGHRS and YFSETQ. CDR3 nucleotides: TGCGCCAGCAGCTCGAGGGGAGCGTACAATGAGCAGTTCTTC. Translating gives CASSSRGAYNEQFF.

This clone has more than one count but fewer than ten. The V and J genes are TRBV19 and TRBJ2-7; 10 positions match TRBD1. The germline V gene encodes CDR1 LNHDA and CDR2 SQIVND (reference sequence). This CDR3 has 16 residues. V trimming: 5 bases; J trimming: 3 bases; junction bases outside the gene matches: 10. The CDR3 nucleotides are TGTGCCAGTAGTCTACGACCGGGACAGGGGAGCTACGAGCAGTACTTC. Protein: CASSLRPGQGSYEQYF. The variable domain in full, with the rest retrieved from reference TRBV19 and TRBJ2-7, is DGGITQSPKYLFRKEGQNVTLSCEQNLNHDAMYWYRQDPGQGLRLIYYSQIVNDFQKGDIAEGYSVSREKKESFPLTVTSAQKNPTAFYLCASSLRPGQGSYEQYFGPGTRLTVT.

This chain links TRBV27 with TRBJ2-2; possibly TRBD1 or TRBD2 for D (5 bases each). Per germline, CDR1 MNHEY and CDR2 SMNVEV (reference sequence). V was cut by 8 bases and J by 5 bases, with 21 bases left in between. The CDR3 runs 16 residues. CDR3 in amino acids: CASRLAPRGDTGELFF. In DNA, the CDR3 is TGTGCCAGCCGTCTGGCGCCGAGGGGAGATACCGGGGAGCTGTTTTTT.

V is TRBV7-5 and J is TRBJ2-3; TRBD1, as called in the table, went unchecked against the DNA. TRBV7-5 is a listed pseudogene. The CDR3 contains 15 residues. The CDR3 bases are TGTGCCAGAAGCTTACTCAGGGGTATCACAGATACGCAGTATTTT. It encodes CARSLLRGITDTQYF.

This clone was seen just once. The chain employs TRBV11-2 and TRBJ2-5; 16 bases align to TRBD2. This CDR3 comprises 19 residues. Looked up from germline, CDR1 is SGHAT and CDR2 is FQNNGV. V shed 4 bases and J 4 bases; nucleotides not matched to a gene: 12. For the CDR3, the DNA is TGTGCCAGCAGCTCGACCCTGGGACTAGCGGGAGGGATAAGAGAGACCCAGTACTTC. Its protein is CASSSTLGLAGGIRETQYF.

The V call is TRBV27, the J call TRBJ1-2, with 11 bases aligning to TRBD1. Trimming removed 6 bases from V and 8 bases from J; junction bases left unmatched: 8. Germline CDR1 and CDR2: MNHEY and SMNVEV (reference sequence). This CDR3 contains 14 residues. CDR3 sequence (DNA): TGTGCCAGCAGGGCCGGACAGGGGGCGGGGGGCTACACCTTC. It is translated as CASRAGQGAGGYTF.

This sequence joins TRBV9 and TRBJ1-2, with TRBD1 identical over 8 bases. The CDR3 is 13 residues long. Germline CDR1 reads SGDLS; CDR2 reads YYNGEE. J gave up 4 bases and V 4 bases, and 3 bases lay outside the gene matches. CDR3 DNA: TGTGCCAGCAGCCGACAGGGGACCTATGGCTACACCTTC. Translating gives CASSRQGTYGYTF.

This clone has just a few counts. This chain joins TRBV4-1 and TRBJ2-2, with 8 bases matching TRBD2. Unmatched junction bases numbered 8, after V lost 4 bases and J lost 4 bases. Per the germline V gene, CDR1 is MGHRA and CDR2 is YSYEKL. The CDR3 totals 16 residues. The CDR3 is CASSRRLATGTGELFF. CDR3 nucleotides: TGCGCCAGCAGCCGTAGACTAGCGACGGGCACCGGGGAGCTGTTTTTT.